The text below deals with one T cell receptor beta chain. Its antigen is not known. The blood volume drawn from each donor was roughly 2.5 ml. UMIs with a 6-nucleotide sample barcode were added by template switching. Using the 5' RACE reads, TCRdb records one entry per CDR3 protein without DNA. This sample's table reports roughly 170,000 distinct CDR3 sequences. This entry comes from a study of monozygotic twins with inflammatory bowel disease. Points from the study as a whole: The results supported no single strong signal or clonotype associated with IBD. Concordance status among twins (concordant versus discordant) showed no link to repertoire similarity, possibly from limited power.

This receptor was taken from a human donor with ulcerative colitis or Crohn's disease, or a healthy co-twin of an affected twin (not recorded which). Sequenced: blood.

This CDR3 is CASSAASGGGRETQYF. This rearrangement joins TRBV7-2 to TRBJ2-5; without DNA, the TCRdb call of TRBD2 cannot be checked. This CDR3 comprises 16 residues. Per the germline V gene, CDR1 is SGHTA and CDR2 is FQGNSA.